This T cell receptor beta chain was recorded in a study of blood T cell repertoires in COVID-19. At the level of the study: T cells, B-cell-depleted T cells, or PBMCs supplied cDNA or gDNA.

The V end was cut by 7 bases, the J end by 5 bases, with 10 bases between. The CDR3 runs to 11 residues. Per the germline V gene, CDR1 is SGHDT and CDR2 is YYEEEE. The protocol was immunoSEQ multiplex PCR, while the TCRdb copy is restricted to in-frame clones and leaves out a portion. The table has about 47,000 clones, approximately 88% seen once. Sequenced input: peripheral blood. This receptor was obtained from a man aged 50 to 60 with acute or convalescent COVID-19. The chain links TRBV5-6 to TRBJ2-7; possibly TRBD1 for D (6 bases). The chain's CDR3 is CASFRGNEQYF. Here the CDR3 DNA reads TGTGCCAGCTTCAGGGGAAACGAGCAGTACTTC.